This T cell receptor (beta chain) came from a study of Ad26.COV2.S vaccination and SARS-CoV-2 variants. Across the study: Ad26.COV2.S, an intramuscular injection, was given once or twice 56 days apart. Study-level results: Vaccine recipients and placebo recipients showed similar non-spike TCR breadth. Greater spike-specific TCR breadth was seen in vaccine recipients than in placebo recipients. Substantial response breadth was reportedly seen for spike-specific CD8+ and CD4+ T cells after vaccination.

As regards this clone: Antigen unknown.

The treatment here: 19 received Ad26.COV2.S at low or high dose, single or two shots; roughly five received placebo; per-sample allocation not given. It was on day 63 after the first vaccine or placebo injection that samples were taken. Clones were read by immunoSEQ multiplex PCR, and TCRdb kept only the in-frame ones, dropping some. This table holds more than 300,000 clones, 85% found once. Looked up from germline, CDR1 is SGHRS and CDR2 is YFSETQ. The CDR3 runs 14 residues. The V end was cut by 1 base, the J end by 2 bases, with 10 bases between. This sample comprised peripheral blood, obtained in a trial of Ad26.COV2.S vaccine versus placebo. The clonotype originates from a person between 18 and 65 years old who received the Ad26.COV2.S COVID-19 vaccine or a placebo. The chain recombines TRBV5-1 with TRBJ2-7, with D unresolved. The CDR3 sequence is CASSLIYGTYEQYF. For the CDR3, the DNA is TGCGCCAGCAGCTTGATTTACGGAACCTACGAGCAGTACTTC. Complete variable domain (other parts from reference TRBV5-1 and TRBJ2-7): KAGVTQTPRYLIKTRGQQVTLSCSPISGHRSVSWYQQTPGQGLQFLFEYFSETQRNKGNFPGRFSGRQFSNSRSEMNVSTLELGDSALYLCASSLIYGTYEQYFGPGTRLTVT.